The entry below gives a single T cell receptor beta chain sequence along with its context. Other DNA sequences in the same sample also yield this CDR3. The ends lost 4 bases at V and 2 bases at J; junction bases unmatched: 2. CDR1 MNHEY and CDR2 SVGEGT come from the germline V gene. The CDR3 length is 15 residues. The data were produced by immunoSEQ multiplex PCR, yet TCRdb's version contains in-frame clones alone and is incomplete. The repertoire includes just over 650,000 clones, more than 80% of them detected once, and roughly 0.25% sits in the top ten. This entry is derived from a study of blood T cell repertoires in COVID-19.

This TCR was recovered from a woman between 18 and 30 years old with acute or convalescent COVID-19. Material: peripheral blood. This chain connects TRBV6-2 or TRBV6-3 to TRBJ2-1; 10 positions match TRBD2. CDR3 DNA sequence: TGTGCCAGCAGTTCCCTAGCGGGGGCCTACAATGAGCAGTTCTTC. Protein: CASSSLAGAYNEQFF.